The 26 T cell receptor beta chains given below trace back to one sample, sequenced in a study of CD8 T cells in Susac syndrome. RNA, at about 0.45 to 1 ug, was reverse transcribed with random hexamers. TCRdb ran MiXCR on the immunoSEQ multiplex PCR reads and lists one entry per CDR3 protein. This sample carries about 89,000 distinct CDR3 sequences, over 80% of them seen once, and the ten largest clones take 0.25% to 0.4%. Material: CD8+ T cells from PBMCs. The source is a human donor in good health.

The V call is TRBV5-6, the J call TRBJ1-5; D gene unclear. This CDR3 is built from 14 residues. Germline loops: CDR1 SGHDT, CDR2 YYEEEE. V dropped 0 bases and J dropped 6 bases, with 10 bases sitting between them. The CDR3 coding sequence is TGTGCCAGCAGCTTGGGAACCGGGGTTCAGCCCCAGCATTTT. This codes for CASSLGTGVQPQHF.

As regards this clonotype: At one end the junction does not follow the germline gene, possibly because of a read error. This chain links TRBV20-1 with TRBJ1-6, with TRBD1 matching 8 bases. The CDR3 is 14 residues long. Germline CDR1 DFQATT, CDR2 SNEGSKA (reference sequence). This chain's CDR3 is CSARGGQDHSPLHF. CDR3 DNA: TGCAGTGCCAGAGGGGGACAGGATCATTCACCCCTCCACTTT.

V gene TRBV7-6 combines with J gene TRBJ1-1, with 9 bases aligning to TRBD1. CDR3 length: 16 amino acids. With 0 bases clipped from V and 3 bases from J, the junction kept 5 bases outside the gene matches. The germline V gene has CDR1 SGHVS and CDR2 FNYEAQ. The CDR3 DNA follows: TGTGCCAGCAGCTTAGCCCCCGACAGGGGGGACACTGAAGCTTTCTTT. Protein: CASSLAPDRGDTEAFF.

V is TRBV12-3 or TRBV12-4 and J is TRBJ1-5, with 9 bases matching TRBD1. The CDR3 sequence is 15 residues long. Germline trimming cut 5 bases from V and 2 bases from J; bases unmatched to any gene: 4. CDR3 DNA sequence: TGTGCCAGCAGTGTTGACAGGGGGGGCAATCAGCCCCAGCATTTT. Encoded protein: CASSVDRGGNQPQHF.

The rearrangement links TRBV3-1 to TRBJ2-7; D might be TRBD2 (6 bases). Trimming took 2 bases from V and 7 from J, leaving 12 bases between them. The germline CDR1 and CDR2 sequences are LGHDT and YNNKEL (reference sequence). The CDR3 contains 13 residues. The CDR3 DNA sequence: TGTGCCAGCAGCCAAATAAGGGGAGGTGAGCAGTACTTC. Translated: CASSQIRGGEQYF.

The CDR3 reads CASSLSSSSVYGYTF. In DNA, the CDR3 is TGTGCCAGCAGTTTATCAAGTTCCAGCGTCTATGGCTACACCTTC. This chain joins TRBV12-3 or TRBV12-4 and TRBJ1-2; D is uncertain. V was cut by 2 bases and J by 4 bases, with 14 bases left in between. This CDR3 has 15 residues.

This rearrangement joins TRBV3-1 to TRBJ2-5; D gene uncertain. This CDR3 is 13 amino acids long. V lost 4 bases and J lost 5, with 11 bases in between. The germline CDR1 and CDR2 sequences are LGHDT and YNNKEL (reference sequence). The CDR3 sequence is CASSLIFWETQYF. Written as DNA, the CDR3 is TGTGCCAGCAGCCTAATATTTTGGGAGACCCAGTACTTC.

The rearrangement links TRBV9 to TRBJ1-4; 7 bases match TRBD1. V was clipped by 3 bases and J by 3 bases; unmatched bases: 5. CDR1 is SGDLS, CDR2 YYNGEE, per germline. The CDR3 extends over 15 amino acids. The CDR3 loop reads CASSGGQAPNEKLFF. Here the CDR3 DNA reads TGTGCCAGCAGCGGTGGACAGGCTCCTAATGAAAAACTGTTTTTT.

V gene TRBV7-9 combines with J gene TRBJ1-1, with no clear D. Germline V gene sequence: CDR1 SEHNR, CDR2 FQNEAQ (reference sequence). Trimming took 1 base from V and 7 from J, leaving 7 bases between them. This CDR3 comprises 12 residues. CDR3 in amino acids: CASSLGRDEAFF. The CDR3 DNA follows: TGTGCCAGCAGCTTAGGGAGGGATGAAGCTTTCTTT.

V usage is TRBV7-9 and J usage is TRBJ2-1; D call uncertain. The length of the CDR3 is 12 residues. Trimming took off 5 bases at V and 8 bases at J, with 10 bases between the two ends. Per the germline V gene, CDR1 is SEHNR and CDR2 is FQNEAQ (reference sequence). The CDR3 reads CASSPHRDEQFF. The CDR3 DNA sequence: TGTGCCAGCAGCCCCCACCGGGATGAGCAGTTCTTC. Full variable domain (missing parts from reference TRBV7-9 and TRBJ2-1): DTGVSQNPRHKITKRGQNVTFRCDPISEHNRLYWYRQTLGQGPEFLTYFQNEAQLEKSRLLSDRFSAERPKGSFSTLEIQRTEQGDSAMYLCASSPHRDEQFFGPGTRLTVL.

The DNA of the CDR3 is TGTGCCAGCAGCCAAACGGTCGGGACAGGGAATGAAAAACTGTTTTTT. Protein sequence: CASSQTVGTGNEKLFF. This sequence joins TRBV4-2 and TRBJ1-4; 9 nucleotides align to TRBD1. This CDR3 comprises 16 residues. Unmatched junction bases numbered 6, after V lost 2 bases and J lost 5 bases. Looked up from germline, CDR1 is LGHNA and CDR2 is YNFKEQ.

This clonotype was found a few times. The chain recombines TRBV4-2 with TRBJ1-1; TRBD1 matches 9 bases. The CDR3 spans 15 residues. CDR1 is LGHNA and CDR2 is YNFKEQ in the germline V gene. J lost 1 base, V lost 4 bases, and 4 bases had no gene match. The CDR3 reads CASSPRTGENTEAFF. CDR3 nucleotide sequence: TGTGCCAGCAGCCCTAGGACAGGGGAGAACACTGAAGCTTTCTTT.

The chain joins TRBV29-1 to TRBJ2-7, with 8 bases identical to TRBD1. CDR3 length: 17 residues. Germline CDR1 SQVTM, CDR2 ANQGSEA. With V trimmed by 2 bases and J by 3 bases, 15 bases remained unmatched. The CDR3 DNA reads as TGCAGCGTTGAACTAGAAGAGGGACAGGAAAACCTCTACGAGCAGTACTTC. It codes for CSVELEEGQENLYEQYF.

The rearrangement links TRBV15 to TRBJ1-5, with TRBD1 identical over 7 bases. J lost 0 bases, V lost 3 bases, and 5 bases had no gene match. From germline, CDR1 is LNHNV and CDR2 YYDKDF (reference sequence). The CDR3 runs 16 residues. The CDR3: CATSRNRGGSNQPQHF. Written as DNA, the CDR3 is TGTGCCACCAGCAGGAACAGGGGTGGTAGCAATCAGCCCCAGCATTTT.

CDR3 DNA sequence: TGCGCCAGCAGCCAAGAGCCCCCACTAGCGGATGGGTACAATGAGCAGTTCTTC. Protein: CASSQEPPLADGYNEQFF. The chain has TRBV4-1 and TRBJ2-1; 8 nucleotides align to TRBD2. J was trimmed by 4 bases and V by 0 bases; bases with no gene match: 11. CDR1 and CDR2 (germline): MGHRA, YSYEKL. The CDR3 contains 18 residues.

V usage is TRBV7-6 and J usage is TRBJ1-2; D perhaps matches TRBD1 (5 bases). V dropped 1 base and J dropped 6 bases, with 12 bases sitting between them. Germline V gene sequence: CDR1 SGHVS, CDR2 FNYEAQ. The CDR3 extends over 14 amino acids. CDR3 in amino acids: CASSLVGPMDGYTF. CDR3 bases: TGTGCCAGCAGCTTAGTGGGACCTATGGATGGCTACACCTTC.

The rearrangement links TRBV5-4 to TRBJ2-7; D assignment may be TRBD1 or TRBD2 (6 bases each). Germline CDR1 is SGHNT and CDR2 is YYREEE (reference sequence). The CDR3 length is 14 residues. V was shortened by 0 bases and J by 2 bases, with 9 bases between the two germline ends. The CDR3 coding sequence is TGTGCCAGCAGCTTGGGGGGGGCCGCCTACGAGCAGTACTTC. This gives the protein CASSLGGAAYEQYF.

The genes are TRBV9 and TRBJ1-2, with D perhaps matching TRBD1 (5 bases). The CDR3 extends over 16 amino acids. V was clipped by 3 bases and J by 5 bases, with 20 bases between them. CDR1 is SGDLS and CDR2 is YYNGEE in the germline V gene. The CDR3 spells CASSGERGGGLYGYTF. The CDR3 DNA sequence: TGTGCCAGCAGCGGGGAGCGGGGGGGTGGATTGTATGGCTACACCTTC.

V and J are TRBV20-1 and TRBJ1-2, with 7 positions matching TRBD1. The V segment lost 4 bases and the J segment 8 bases; nucleotides outside the gene matches: 4. Germline values: CDR1 DFQATT, CDR2 SNEGSKA (reference sequence). There are 11 residues in the CDR3. The CDR3 region has the DNA TGCAGTGCTACAAGGACAGGCGGCTACACCTTC. Translation gives CSATRTGGYTF.

The chain recombines TRBV29-1 with TRBJ2-2, with D possibly matching TRBD1 (5 bases). The CDR3 loop spans 12 amino acids. CDR1 and CDR2 (germline): SQVTM, ANQGSEA. Deletions cut 3 bases from V and 4 bases from J, with 6 bases between. CDR3 amino acids: CSVDRGTGELFF. CDR3 sequence (DNA): TGCAGCGTTGATAGGGGCACCGGGGAGCTGTTTTTT.

The V gene is TRBV2, the J gene TRBJ2-1, with 11 bases fitting TRBD2. V gave up 3 bases and J gave up 8 bases; unmatched junction bases: 6. CDR3 length: 15 amino acids. Germline CDR1 SNHLY, CDR2 FYNNEI. CDR3 sequence: CASSELAGGWDEQFF. CDR3 DNA: TGTGCCAGCAGTGAGTTAGCGGGGGGGTGGGATGAGCAGTTCTTC.

The V call is TRBV29-1, the J call TRBJ2-1, with 8 bases lining up with TRBD1. The CDR3 extends over 14 amino acids. J gave up 7 bases and V 4 bases, and 9 bases lay outside the gene matches. The germline gives CDR1 SQVTM, CDR2 ANQGSEA. CDR3 coding DNA: TGCAGCGTTGTGTGGCAGGGGGCGAGTAATGAGCAGTTCTTC. Translating gives CSVVWQGASNEQFF.

This rearrangement joins TRBV27 to TRBJ1-2; 7 positions agree with TRBD1. The CDR3 sequence is 14 residues long. Germline V gene data show CDR1 as MNHEY and CDR2 as SMNVEV (reference sequence). V gave up 7 bases and J gave up 8 bases; unmatched junction bases: 13. CDR3 bases: TGTGCCAGCAAACCTACAGGGGCCCTCGGGGGCTACACCTTC. Translated: CASKPTGALGGYTF.

This clonotype has just a few counts. V usage is TRBV6-5 and J usage is TRBJ2-3; D not certain. The germline V gene encodes CDR1 MNHEY and CDR2 SVGAGI. V was pared by 7 bases and J by 2 bases, with 10 bases between. CDR3 length equals 13 residues. CDR3 coding DNA: TGTGCCAGCAATTCACAGATCACAGATACGCAGTATTTT. It encodes CASNSQITDTQYF.

This clonotype was observed once. This rearrangement joins TRBV9 to TRBJ2-3, with TRBD2 matching over 11 bases. The CDR3 runs to 14 residues. V was pared by 6 bases and J by 1 base, with 1 base of the junction left unmatched. The germline CDR1 and CDR2 sequences are SGDLS and YYNGEE. DNA of the CDR3: TGTGCCAGCAATAGCGGGGGGGGCACAGATACGCAGTATTTT. Its translation is CASNSGGGTDTQYF.

V gene TRBV3-1 combines with J gene TRBJ2-7; D uncertain. Germline V gives CDR1 LGHDT, CDR2 YNNKEL (reference sequence). This CDR3 region has 14 residues. V was clipped by 1 base and J by 2 bases, with 9 bases between them. The CDR3 DNA is TGTGCCAGCAGCCAAGGGACCGGTACCTACGAGCAGTACTTC. This sequence encodes CASSQGTGTYEQYF.